This T cell receptor (beta chain) was recovered during a study of cytomegalovirus exposure and HLA in healthy donors. Germline V gene sequence: CDR1 MNHEY, CDR2 SMNVEV (reference sequence). The CDR3 loop spans 17 amino acids. J gave up 7 bases and V 5 bases, and 17 bases lay outside the gene matches. Study-wide findings and caveats: Cytomegalovirus association was listed for about 180 TCR beta chains.

The PCR ran on 60 Vbeta and 13 Jbeta primers. The authors' processing: It was a later analysis that counted about 80 million unique TCR beta chains, of which 9.5 million to 14 million were shared. Data came from immunoSEQ multiplex PCR; TCRdb stores just in-frame clones and leaves some out. Clone size and the V and J calls come from that table; the DNA yielded D and trimming. The data show about 160,000 clones, with more than 75% seen just once and approximately 2.3% held by the top ten. Concerning this clone: As yet, its antigen is unknown.

The genes are TRBV27 and TRBJ2-1; 7 nucleotides align to TRBD2. The sequencing input was PBMCs. The sequence came from a man in his late teens or twenties in good health and CMV-seropositive. CDR3 DNA: TGTGCCAGCAGTCTTCCTACGACAGCGGGGCTTTTAAATGAGCAGTTCTTC. Translation: CASSLPTTAGLLNEQFF.